This TCR beta chain was found in a study of T cells in Graves' hyperthyroidism and ophthalmopathy. Study-wide points: Ophthalmopathy onset followed model prediction by a median about seven months.

For the diagnoses, clinical symptoms, serum thyroxine and TRAb, thyroid ultrasound and orbital computed tomography were used. Fresh peripheral blood, roughly 9.3 ml, was the source of the PBMCs. Germline CDR1 and CDR2: MDHEN and SYDVKM. Trimming took off 6 bases at V and 5 bases at J, with 16 bases between the two ends. The CDR3 is 14 amino acids. RNA transcripts served as the template for amplifying TCR beta CDR3 regions. The primer set for the first-round RT-PCR of the TCR CDR3 was HTBI. MiXCR, applied by TCRdb to the multiplex PCR reads, yields one record per CDR3 protein. Of fewer than 600,000 distinct CDR3 sequences listed, 14% are singletons. In the case of this clonotype: What it binds is unknown.

The sample was blood. The receptor was derived from a woman aged 40-49 years with Graves' hyperthyroidism. The chain is built from TRBV28 and TRBJ2-5; a possible D gene is TRBD1 (5 bases). The CDR3 DNA follows: TGTGCCAGCAGCCATGGGGCGGTCATTGAGACCCAGTACTTC. As protein: CASSHGAVIETQYF.